A few counts support the clone carrying this T cell receptor beta chain. What it binds is not known. This sample was included in a study of beta chain features in type 1 diabetes. Sorting produced populations that all topped 95% purity. The CDR3 contains 15 residues. Per the germline V gene, CDR1 is MNHNS and CDR2 is SASEGT. Trimming cost V 0 bases and J 3 bases, with 12 bases left between them. Every bit of the isolated RNA underwent reverse transcription, so sequencing read expressed TCRB transcripts. Using immunoSEQ multiplex PCR, the repertoire was profiled, and TCRdb retains in-frame clones only, with some absent. The data hold 95,000 to 150,000 clones, with roughly 15% observed a single time. Study findings and constraints: Shorter TCRB CDR3s, moderately but significantly so, were found in Type 1 diabetes patients in all four CD4+ subsets. PCR might favor shorter templates, but any such skew would affect patients and controls equally.

The sample was central memory CD4+ T cells from blood. This sequence was found in a man aged 25 to 45 with type 1 diabetes. This chain connects TRBV6-1 to TRBJ2-7; TRBD2 might be the D (7 bases). DNA of the CDR3: TGTGCCAGCAGTGAAGCCAGCGGGACATACTACGAGCAGTACTTC. Its protein product is CASSEASGTYYEQYF.